Each of the 32 T cell receptor beta chains below was sequenced from the same sample in a study of blood T cell repertoires in COVID-19. The protocol was immunoSEQ multiplex PCR, while the TCRdb copy is restricted to in-frame clones and leaves out a portion. The repertoire holds over 200,000 clones, with 88% as singletons. Input material: peripheral blood. Source of these receptors: a human donor in a cohort sampled during active COVID-19.

V and J are TRBV28 and TRBJ2-7, with D perhaps matching TRBD2 (5 bases). CDR1 is MDHEN, CDR2 SYDVKM, per germline. This CDR3 has 13 amino acids. Deletions cut 3 bases from V and 3 bases from J, with 9 bases between. The CDR3 here is CASSFAGNYEQYF. The CDR3 coding sequence is TGTGCCAGCAGTTTCGCGGGTAACTACGAGCAGTACTTC.

This chain joins TRBV11-2 and TRBJ1-2, with 7 bases identical to TRBD1. Losses at the gene ends were 5 bases for V and 0 bases for J; bases not matched to a gene: 12. Per germline, CDR1 SGHAT and CDR2 FQNNGV. This CDR3 contains 17 residues. The CDR3 bases are TGTGCCAGCAGCGATCAACCGGGACAGAGTACTAACTATGGCTACACCTTC. Translated, it gives CASSDQPGQSTNYGYTF.

The chain carries TRBV5-5 and TRBJ1-1; TRBD1 might be the D (6 bases). V shed 1 base and J shed 3 bases, with 7 bases lying between them. CDR1 and CDR2 from the germline V gene are SGHKS and YYEKEE (reference sequence). The CDR3 covers 13 residues. The DNA for the CDR3 is TGTGCCAGCAGCTTGACAGGGTACACTGAAGCTTTCTTT. It encodes CASSLTGYTEAFF.

V gene TRBV7-6 combines with J gene TRBJ2-3; D ambiguous. V was cut by 3 bases and J by 1 base, with 14 bases left in between. The CDR3 has 16 residues. Germline V gene data show CDR1 as SGHVS and CDR2 as FNYEAQ. The CDR3 spells CASSFRGAWGTDTQYF. The CDR3, as DNA: TGTGCCAGCAGCTTTCGAGGCGCATGGGGCACAGATACGCAGTATTTT.

The chain couples TRBV3-1 (or the pseudogene TRBV3-2) to TRBJ2-2; no clear D gene. The V end was cut by 3 bases, the J end by 4 bases, with 9 bases between. Germline V CDR1 and CDR2: LGHDT, YNNKEL (reference sequence). The length of the CDR3 is 14 residues. The CDR3 bases are TGTGCCAGCAGCCAGGCCGCTAGCACCGGGGAGCTGTTTTTT. Translation gives CASSQAASTGELFF.

In its sample, this clone was seen once. The chain recombines TRBV6-6 with TRBJ2-1, with TRBD2 matching over 10 bases. The CDR3 consists of 15 residues. From germline, CDR1 is MNHNY and CDR2 SVGAGI (reference sequence). Unmatched junction bases numbered 8, after V lost 4 bases and J lost 8 bases. CDR3: CASSLEAGGPHEQFF. The CDR3 nucleotides are TGTGCCAGCAGTTTAGAAGCGGGAGGGCCGCATGAGCAGTTCTTC.

This clone was picked up one time. V and J are TRBV28 and TRBJ2-7, with D tentatively TRBD1 (5 bases). This CDR3 has 16 amino acids. The germline V and J ends were trimmed by 4 bases and 4 bases, with 20 bases remaining between them. CDR1 MDHEN and CDR2 SYDVKM come from the germline V gene. CDR3 sequence reads: CASSSPSIDRNYEQYF. The CDR3 DNA reads as TGTGCCAGCAGTTCCCCCTCGATAGACAGAAATTACGAGCAGTACTTC.

This chain links TRBV7-6 with TRBJ2-7; 9 bases agree with TRBD1. The CDR3 length is 16 residues. Trimming removed 5 bases from V and 0 bases from J; junction bases left unmatched: 8. CDR1 is SGHVS and CDR2 is FNYEAQ in the germline V gene. CDR3 amino acids: CASSAGPGQGSYEQYF. In DNA form, the CDR3 reads TGTGCCAGCAGCGCCGGACCGGGACAGGGCTCCTACGAGCAGTACTTC.

The genes are TRBV5-4 and TRBJ2-3; 9 bases fit TRBD2. The J segment lost 1 base and the V segment lost 3 bases, leaving 15 bases of the junction unmatched. The CDR3 is 19 amino acids. Germline assignment: CDR1 SGHNT and CDR2 YYREEE (reference sequence). The chain's CDR3 is CASSSAGGGALLRTDTQYF. CDR3 DNA sequence: TGTGCCAGCAGCTCCGCTGGCGGGGGGGCCTTGTTGCGCACAGATACGCAGTATTTT.

V and J are TRBV19 and TRBJ1-6; 8 bases map to TRBD1. This CDR3 region has 13 residues. The V gene's germline CDR1 is LNHDA and CDR2 SQIVND (reference sequence). V was clipped by 4 bases and J by 10 bases; unmatched bases: 3. DNA for the CDR3: TGTGCCAGTAGTAGGGGACAGGAATCACCCCTCCACTTT. Translation: CASSRGQESPLHF.

The chain has TRBV2 and TRBJ1-1; D uncertain. Germline loops: CDR1 SNHLY, CDR2 FYNNEI. V was clipped by 4 bases and J by 1 base, with 7 bases between them. The CDR3 covers 13 residues. DNA for the CDR3: TGTGCCAGCAGTGGGAGGCAGAACACTGAAGCTTTCTTT. Encoded protein: CASSGRQNTEAFF.

The genes are TRBV7-2 and TRBJ1-1; 10 bases are a match to TRBD1. Losses at the gene ends were 5 bases for V and 7 bases for J; bases not matched to a gene: 10. CDR3 length equals 15 residues. CDR1 and CDR2 from the germline V gene are SGHTA and FQGNSA. The CDR3 bases are TGTGCCAGCAGCAACTTGGTTGGGACAGGGGATGAAGCTTTCTTT. This sequence encodes CASSNLVGTGDEAFF.

The chain employs TRBV5-5 and TRBJ2-5; 7 nucleotides align to TRBD1. Unmatched junction bases numbered 14, after V lost 1 base and J lost 5 bases. This CDR3 is built from 17 residues. CDR1 and CDR2 (germline): SGHKS, YYEKEE (reference sequence). This CDR3 reads CASSLYEVWTGRETQYF. The CDR3 nucleotides are TGTGCCAGCAGCTTGTACGAGGTGTGGACAGGTCGGGAGACCCAGTACTTC.

The chain joins TRBV4-1 to TRBJ1-1; D gene ambiguous. Deletions cut 6 bases from V and 6 bases from J, with 17 bases between. CDR3 size: 14 residues. Per germline, CDR1 MGHRA and CDR2 YSYEKL. The CDR3 nucleotides read TGCGCCAGCAGTTATGGTAGGGAGTTCCCTGAAGCTTTCTTT. Translated, it gives CASSYGREFPEAFF.

The V gene is TRBV5-1, the J gene TRBJ1-1; 8 bases map to TRBD1. Looked up from germline, CDR1 is SGHRS and CDR2 is YFSETQ. This CDR3 comprises 16 residues. The junction had 7 bases not matched to a gene; V was cut back by 3 bases and J by 0 bases. In DNA form, the CDR3 reads TGCGCCAGCAGCTACGGGACAGGCTTCATGAACACTGAAGCTTTCTTT. As protein: CASSYGTGFMNTEAFF. The variable domain in full, with the rest retrieved from reference TRBV5-1 and TRBJ1-1, is KAGVTQTPRYLIKTRGQQVTLSCSPISGHRSVSWYQQTPGQGLQFLFEYFSETQRNKGNFPGRFSGRQFSNSRSEMNVSTLELGDSALYLCASSYGTGFMNTEAFFGQGTRLTVV.

Comments on this clone: A read error may account for a junction end that differs from germline. The chain links TRBV7-7 to TRBJ1-5, with 12 bases lining up with TRBD1. Germline assignment: CDR1 SSHAT and CDR2 FNYEAQ (reference sequence). This CDR3 region has 18 residues. The CDR3 DNA follows: TGTGCTAGCAGCTTACCGGGACAGGGGGCAGTAGTAGGGCAGCCCCAGCATTTT. It translates to CASSLPGQGAVVGQPQHF.

The rearrangement joins TRBV7-8 to TRBJ1-2, with TRBD1 as a possible D gene (5 bases). V was cut by 8 bases and J by 8 bases, with 18 bases left in between. Germline lookup yields CDR1 SGHVS and CDR2 FQNEAQ. CDR3 length: 13 amino acids. CDR3 bases: TGTGCCAGCTCCTTAGGCGGGACGGAGGGCTACACCTTC. Its protein product is CASSLGGTEGYTF.

This chain uses TRBV28 with TRBJ1-5; maybe TRBD1 (5 bases). V gave up 2 bases and J gave up 0 bases, with 14 bases separating them. The germline gives CDR1 MDHEN, CDR2 SYDVKM. The CDR3 runs to 17 residues. DNA of the CDR3: TGTGCCAGCAGTTTACGAACAGGAAGTTATAGCAATCAGCCCCAGCATTTT. It is translated as CASSLRTGSYSNQPQHF.

This chain links TRBV19 with TRBJ2-7, with 7 bases identical to TRBD1. The germline V gene has CDR1 LNHDA and CDR2 SQIVND (reference sequence). CDR3 length: 13 amino acids. The trim removed 6 bases at V and 3 bases at J, leaving 5 bases unmatched. CDR3 in DNA: TGTGCCAGTAGCACGTGGGACAGCTACGAGCAGTACTTC. This gives the protein CASSTWDSYEQYF.

This chain joins TRBV6-5 and TRBJ2-7, with a tentative D call TRBD2 (6 bases). Germline values: CDR1 MNHEY, CDR2 SVGAGI. V was shortened by 6 bases and J by 6 bases, with 12 bases between the two germline ends. The CDR3 runs 12 residues. Written as DNA, the CDR3 is TGTGCCAGCAGCTCCCAGGGACTCGAGCAGTACTTC. Amino acids: CASSSQGLEQYF.

This clone was seen only once. The chain combines TRBV25-1 with TRBJ2-7, with TRBD2 as a possible D gene (6 bases). The CDR3 is made up of 13 amino acids. Germline V gives CDR1 MGHDK, CDR2 SYGVNS. V shed 1 base and J shed 7 bases, with 11 bases lying between them. CDR3 nucleotide sequence: TGTGCCAGCAGTGAATTGGGAGGTCTTGAGCAGTACTTC. This codes for CASSELGGLEQYF.

This rearrangement joins TRBV30 to TRBJ2-7; D is uncertain. Germline lookup yields CDR1 GTSNPN and CDR2 SVGIG (reference sequence). CDR3 size: 12 residues. The V end was cut by 3 bases, the J end by 4 bases, with 10 bases between. CDR3 in amino acids: CAWSLGSYEQYF. CDR3 DNA sequence: TGTGCCTGGAGCTTGGGCTCGTACGAGCAGTACTTC.

The chain links TRBV27 to TRBJ1-1; the D gene is possibly TRBD1 (6 bases). The V end lost 2 bases, the J end lost 7 bases, and 11 bases lay between the germline ends. CDR3 size: 13 residues. Germline V gene lookup returns CDR1 MNHEY and CDR2 SMNVEV (reference sequence). The CDR3 reads CASSLPGHYEAFF. Written as DNA, the CDR3 is TGTGCCAGCAGTTTACCGGGACACTATGAAGCTTTCTTT.

V is TRBV7-2 and J is TRBJ2-7; perhaps TRBD2 as D (5 bases). Germline V gives CDR1 SGHTA, CDR2 FQGNSA. The V and J ends lost 5 bases and 3 bases respectively, with 14 bases between them. The CDR3 sequence is 14 residues long. CDR3 in amino acids: CASSQMTTNYEQYF. CDR3 bases: TGTGCCAGCAGCCAGATGACTACCAACTACGAGCAGTACTTC.

The chain employs TRBV7-6 and TRBJ1-1; D is ambiguous. The V gene lost 1 base and the J gene lost 11 bases, with 17 bases spanning the gap. The CDR3 totals 14 residues. Looked up from germline, CDR1 is SGHVS and CDR2 is FNYEAQ. The CDR3 DNA is TGTGCCAGCAGCTTAGTTCGGTCAGGTGGTGAGGCTTTCTTT. It translates to CASSLVRSGGEAFF.

CDR3 sequence (DNA): TGTGCCAGCAGCAAAGCGGGGGGCCTCTACGAGCAGTACTTC. Encoded protein: CASSKAGGLYEQYF. The chain uses TRBV11-3 and TRBJ2-7; 9 bases are a match to TRBD2. After removal of 5 bases from V and 3 bases from J, the junction contained 5 bases not matched to a gene. CDR3 length equals 14 residues. The germline V gene encodes CDR1 SGHNT and CDR2 YENEEA. Using reference TRBV11-3 and TRBJ2-7 for the parts outside the CDR3, the full variable domain is EAGVVQSPRYKIIEKKQPVAFWCNPISGHNTLYWYLQNLGQGPELLIRYENEEAVDDSQLPKDRFSAERLKGVDSTLKIQPAELGDSAVYLCASSKAGGLYEQYFGPGTRLTVT.

The rearrangement uses TRBV9 and TRBJ2-1; D remains unclear. V was trimmed by 0 bases and J by 6 bases, leaving 7 bases between them. Germline V gives CDR1 SGDLS, CDR2 YYNGEE. CDR3 length: 13 residues. Written as DNA, the CDR3 is TGTGCCAGCAGCGTAGGGCCAGGCAATGAGCAGTTCTTC. Protein sequence: CASSVGPGNEQFF. The whole variable domain, remainder taken from reference TRBV9 and TRBJ2-1, is DSGVTQTPKHLITATGQRVTLRCSPRSGDLSVYWYQQSLDQGLQFLIQYYNGEERAKGNILERFSAQQFPDLHSELNLSSLELGDSALYFCASSVGPGNEQFFGPGTRLTVL.

The V call is TRBV9, the J call TRBJ1-3; perhaps TRBD1 as D (6 bases). Germline-derived CDR1 and CDR2 are SGDLS and YYNGEE. Trimming removed 0 bases from V and 3 bases from J, with 13 bases in between. The CDR3 consists of 16 residues. The CDR3 sequence is CASSVGGGPHGNTIYF. In DNA form, the CDR3 reads TGTGCCAGCAGCGTAGGTGGGGGCCCTCATGGAAACACCATATATTTT.

The chain has TRBV7-9 and TRBJ2-7; TRBD2 might be the D (6 bases). There are 14 residues in the CDR3. The V and J ends lost 1 base and 4 bases respectively, with 11 bases between them. In germline, CDR1 is SEHNR, CDR2 FQNEAQ (reference sequence). For the CDR3, the DNA is TGTGCCAGCAGCTTAGACGGGAGTAGTTACGAGCAGTACTTC. It is translated as CASSLDGSSYEQYF.

This chain joins TRBV4-3 and TRBJ1-6; 8 bases match TRBD1. Per germline, CDR1 LGHNA and CDR2 YSLEER. This CDR3 has 15 residues. The V and J ends lost 1 base and 8 bases, in that order; junction bases with no gene match: 4. This chain's CDR3 is CASSQVDRGHSPLHF. In DNA form, the CDR3 reads TGCGCCAGCAGCCAAGTAGACAGGGGACATTCACCCCTCCACTTT.

The chain employs TRBV29-1 and TRBJ1-5; possible D gene TRBD1, 6 bases. The CDR3 covers 13 residues. Trimming stripped 7 bases from V and 7 bases from J, with 17 bases between. The germline V gene has CDR1 SQVTM and CDR2 ANQGSEA. The CDR3 sequence is CSAGRGGVQPQHF. CDR3 nucleotide sequence: TGCAGCGCAGGGAGAGGGGGGGTGCAGCCCCAGCATTTT.

The gene calls are TRBV30 and TRBJ1-2, with D possibly TRBD1 on 5 matching bases. The CDR3 extends over 13 amino acids. Germline CDR1 GTSNPN, CDR2 SVGIG (reference sequence). The V gene lost 1 base and the J gene lost 4 bases, with 10 bases spanning the gap. The CDR3 DNA is TGTGCCTGGAGTGCGGACATTGCCTATGGCTACACCTTC. This translates into CAWSADIAYGYTF.